This T cell receptor (beta chain) came from a study of T cell changes during pregnancy in multiple sclerosis. This CDR3 region has 21 residues. Looked up from germline, CDR1 is WNHNN and CDR2 is SYGVQD (reference sequence). V lost 10 bases, J lost 4 bases, and 26 bases stayed unmatched. TCRdb keeps only in-frame clones here, not all; method: immunoSEQ multiplex PCR. The sample records approximately 70,000 clones, about 90% being singletons. This chain connects TRBV10-1 to TRBJ2-7; TRBD2 matches 15 bases. The receptor comes from a female donor with multiple sclerosis, enrolled in a pregnancy study. Sample: CD4+ T cells from peripheral blood mononuclear cells, taken before pregnancy. The CDR3 coding sequence is TGCGCCATCCGACCGGGACGTAGGACTAGCGGGAGGGCTATAGGAGTGTACGAGCAGTACTTC. It is translated as CAIRPGRRTSGRAIGVYEQYF.